This T cell receptor (beta chain) was recovered during a study of cytomegalovirus exposure and HLA in healthy donors. Study-level findings and limits: Excluded were some V segments that proved indistinguishable, including TRBV6-2 and TRBV6-3.

Note on this clone: Its antigen is not known.

The CDR3 sequence is 13 residues long. Trimming removed 3 bases from V and 3 bases from J, with 9 bases in between. The germline gives CDR1 KGHSH, CDR2 LQKENI. PCR employed 60 Vbeta and 13 Jbeta primers. Sequencing was performed with immunoSEQ multiplex PCR; in TCRdb, only in-frame clones are kept and a portion is missing. Its clone listing holds under 45,000 clones. V and J are TRBV18 and TRBJ2-7; tentatively, D is TRBD1 (5 bases). The TCR originated in a male donor in good health and CMV-seronegative. Sample: PBMCs. CDR3 coding DNA: TGTGCCAGCTCACCGGGGCACCTCTACGAGCAGTACTTC. Translation: CASSPGHLYEQYF.